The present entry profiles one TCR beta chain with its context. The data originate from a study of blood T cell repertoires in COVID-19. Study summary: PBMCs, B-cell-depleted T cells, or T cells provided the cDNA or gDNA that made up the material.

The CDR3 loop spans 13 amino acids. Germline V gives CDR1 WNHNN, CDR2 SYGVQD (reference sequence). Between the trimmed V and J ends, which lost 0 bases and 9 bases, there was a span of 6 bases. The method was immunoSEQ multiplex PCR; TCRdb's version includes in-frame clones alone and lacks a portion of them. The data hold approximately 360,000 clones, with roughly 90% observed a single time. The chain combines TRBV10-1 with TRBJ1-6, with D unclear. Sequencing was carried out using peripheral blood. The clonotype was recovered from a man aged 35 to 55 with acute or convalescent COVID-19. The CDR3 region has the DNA TGCGCCAGCAGTGAGTCGGTAGTTTCACCCCTCCACTTT. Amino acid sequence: CASSESVVSPLHF.